What follows are 4 T cell receptor beta chains derived from one specimen sequenced in a study of shared clonotypes between healthy human individuals (TCRdb year 2020). The library was prepared using the immunoSEQ multiplex PCR assay. What TCRdb holds here is the immuneACCESS table cut down to in-frame rearrangements. Part of the clones is not present; checked against another copy, under half of the missing clones reflect an unresolved V gene, and the others are unexplained. This sample lists 660,000 or so clones; 95% to 96% were detected once. Of the sample, about 0.11% is held by the ten largest clones. CD8 naive samples were obtained by positive selection for CCR7 among CD45RO-negative cells, yielding a CD45RA+CCR7+ population from which TemRA cells were excluded. The sequencing sample was made of naive CD8+ T cells sorted from blood. Explained via the paper, the cell subset or site label denotes: CD45RA+CCR7+. The receptors stem from a young woman in good health.

The chain employs TRBV19 and TRBJ2-1; TRBD2 agrees at 8 bases. The junction had 1 base not matched to a gene; V was cut back by 0 bases and J by 9 bases. The germline gives CDR1 LNHDA, CDR2 SQIVND (reference sequence). The CDR3 runs 13 residues. CDR3 in amino acids: CASSIDLAGEQFF. CDR3 DNA sequence: TGTGCCAGTAGTATAGACCTAGCGGGTGAGCAGTTCTTC. The full variable domain, rest sourced from reference TRBV19 and TRBJ2-1, is DGGITQSPKYLFRKEGQNVTLSCEQNLNHDAMYWYRQDPGQGLRLIYYSQIVNDFQKGDIAEGYSVSREKKESFPLTVTSAQKNPTAFYLCASSIDLAGEQFFGPGTRLTVL.

CDR3 bases: TGTGCCAGCAGCTTAGGCAGGGGACAAGGAGAGACCCAGTACTTC. It codes for CASSLGRGQGETQYF. This chain joins TRBV7-6 and TRBJ2-5, with TRBD1 as a possible D gene (6 bases). CDR3 length: 15 residues. Looked up from germline, CDR1 is SGHVS and CDR2 is FNYEAQ. Trimming shortened V by 1 base and J by 4 bases, and 13 bases separated the two germline ends.

The chain employs TRBV28 and TRBJ2-7, with D possibly being TRBD2 (7 bases). CDR3 length: 12 amino acids. Per the germline V gene, CDR1 is MDHEN and CDR2 is SYDVKM. V gave up 6 bases and J gave up 7 bases, with 13 bases separating them. CDR3 residues: CASSGGRWEQYF. CDR3 in DNA: TGTGCCAGCAGCGGGGGGCGCTGGGAGCAGTACTTC. Drawing the rest from reference TRBV28 and TRBJ2-7, the complete variable domain is DVKVTQSSRYLVKRTGEKVFLECVQDMDHENMFWYRQDPGLGLRLIYFSYDVKMKEKGDIPEGYSVSREKKERFSLILESASTNQTSMYLCASSGGRWEQYFGPGTRLTVT.

This clone was seen only once. This chain connects TRBV7-9 to TRBJ2-5; 9 positions match TRBD2. Germline assignment: CDR1 SEHNR and CDR2 FQNEAQ (reference sequence). The CDR3 sequence is 16 residues long. J gave up 4 bases and V 3 bases, and 9 bases lay outside the gene matches. The CDR3 loop is CASSFPSKAGGETQYF. In DNA, the CDR3 is TGTGCCAGCAGCTTCCCCTCCAAAGCGGGAGGAGAGACCCAGTACTTC.